This is a list of T cell receptor beta chains from one sample in a study of blood T cell repertoires in COVID-19. The protocol was immunoSEQ multiplex PCR, while the TCRdb copy is restricted to in-frame clones and leaves out a portion. The sample has 75,000 to 90,000 clones; roughly three quarters are singletons. Material for sequencing was peripheral blood. These receptors originate from a man aged 60-69 years with COVID-19, enrolled during active disease. Each CDR3 is given with its conserved first and last residue. D genes are given only for firm matches. Clone size, where shown, is once, few, many, or a class for clones that have expanded.

CDR3aa: CASSLLAGDYEQYF; CDR3nt: TGCGCCAGCAGCCTACTAGCGGGCGACTACGAGCAGTACTTC; abundance: once; v_gene: TRBV4-1; d_gene: TRBD2; j_gene: TRBJ2-7
CDR3aa: CASSEGLAGFRADTQYF; CDR3nt: TGTGCCAGCAGTGAAGGACTAGCGGGGTTTAGGGCAGATACGCAGTATTTT; abundance: once; v_gene: TRBV6-1; d_gene: TRBD2; j_gene: TRBJ2-3
CDR3aa: CASSLDVAGSSYNEQFF; CDR3nt: TGTGCCAGCAGCTTAGATGTAGCGGGGAGCTCCTACAATGAGCAGTTCTTC; abundance: NA; v_gene: TRBV7-6; d_gene: TRBD2; j_gene: TRBJ2-1
CDR3aa: CASSRSGSSYNEQFF; CDR3nt: TGTGCCAGCAGCCGAAGCGGGAGCTCCTACAATGAGCAGTTCTTC; abundance: NA; v_gene: TRBV3-1/TRBV3-2; d_gene: TRBD2; j_gene: TRBJ2-1
CDR3aa: CASSPYVTGGRLNTEAFF; CDR3nt: TGTGCCAGCAGTCCATACGTAACAGGGGGCAGGCTGAACACTGAAGCTTTCTTT; abundance: NA; v_gene: TRBV6-6; d_gene: TRBD1; j_gene: TRBJ1-1
CDR3aa: CASSQGQYEQYF; CDR3nt: TGTGCCAGCAGCCAAGGACAGTACGAGCAGTACTTC; abundance: NA; v_gene: TRBV3-1/TRBV3-2; d_gene: NA; j_gene: TRBJ2-7
CDR3aa: CASSERGTRRYNEQFF; CDR3nt: TGTGCCAGCAGTGAACGGGGGACTCGCCGATACAATGAGCAGTTCTTC; abundance: NA; v_gene: TRBV2; d_gene: NA; j_gene: TRBJ2-1
CDR3aa: CASRPPTGGGYEQYF; CDR3nt: TGTGCCAGCAGGCCTCCGACAGGGGGCGGCTACGAGCAGTACTTC; abundance: NA; v_gene: TRBV6-5; d_gene: TRBD1; j_gene: TRBJ2-7
CDR3aa: CASSYSSEPQHF; CDR3nt: TGTGCCAGCAGCTATTCCTCGGAGCCCCAGCATTTT; abundance: once; v_gene: TRBV7-9; d_gene: NA; j_gene: TRBJ1-5
CDR3aa: CASSPLDSNTEAFF; CDR3nt: TGTGCCAGCTCACCCCTGGACAGTAACACTGAAGCTTTCTTT; abundance: NA; v_gene: TRBV18; d_gene: NA; j_gene: TRBJ1-1
CDR3aa: CASSYRQGGNTIYF; CDR3nt: TGTGCCAGCAGCTATCGACAGGGAGGAAACACCATATATTTT; abundance: NA; v_gene: TRBV7-2; d_gene: TRBD1; j_gene: TRBJ1-3
CDR3aa: CASTQGLAKNIQYF; CDR3nt: TGTGCCAGCACGCAGGGCCTAGCCAAAAACATTCAGTACTTC; abundance: NA; v_gene: TRBV6-5; d_gene: NA; j_gene: TRBJ2-4
CDR3aa: CASSVGTEVYEQYF; CDR3nt: TGTGCCAGCAGCGTAGGGACAGAGGTCTACGAGCAGTACTTC; abundance: NA; v_gene: TRBV9; d_gene: NA; j_gene: TRBJ2-7
CDR3aa: CASSLEAGAYNSPLHF; CDR3nt: TGCGCCAGCAGCTTGGAGGCAGGGGCCTATAATTCACCCCTCCACTTT; abundance: NA; v_gene: TRBV5-1; d_gene: NA; j_gene: TRBJ1-6